Following are 30 T cell receptor beta chains from one sample sequenced in a study of blood T cell repertoires in COVID-19. The data were produced by immunoSEQ multiplex PCR, yet TCRdb's version contains in-frame clones alone and is incomplete. The sample shows about 90,000 clones, 55% to 75% of them seen only once. The material sequenced was peripheral blood. The receptors were sampled from a woman of 80 years or more with acute or convalescent COVID-19.

The chain is built from TRBV28 and TRBJ1-2, with a tentative D call TRBD1 (6 bases). Germline V gives CDR1 MDHEN, CDR2 SYDVKM. Deletions cut 6 bases from V and 4 bases from J, with 18 bases between. CDR3 size: 15 residues. DNA of the CDR3: TGTGCCAGCAGACGTACAACCGTAGGGGGCTATGGCTACACCTTC. Protein product: CASRRTTVGGYGYTF.

The gene calls are TRBV2 and TRBJ1-2; 7 bases are shared with TRBD1. Germline lookup yields CDR1 SNHLY and CDR2 FYNNEI. There are 16 residues in the CDR3. The V and J ends lost 8 bases and 6 bases, in that order; junction bases with no gene match: 18. The CDR3 bases are TGTGCCAGCGGATACAGGGGAGGAGGTATCTATGATGGCTACACCTTC. Its protein is CASGYRGGGIYDGYTF.

The chain combines TRBV18 with TRBJ1-1; 12 nucleotides align to TRBD1. The length of the CDR3 is 16 residues. V lost 4 bases to trimming and J lost 1 base; unmatched junction nucleotides: 4. In germline, CDR1 is KGHSH, CDR2 LQKENI. This CDR3 is CASSQQGQGANTEAFF. The CDR3 region has the DNA TGTGCCAGCTCACAACAGGGACAGGGGGCGAACACTGAAGCTTTCTTT.

The gene calls are TRBV1 and TRBJ2-7; no check of the table's D call, TRBD2, against the DNA was made. TRBV1 is a pseudogene segment. CDR3 length: 23 amino acids. The CDR3 here is CTSSQDLGEGGLAGGIPLYEQYF. In nucleotides, the CDR3 is TGCACCAGCAGCCAAGATCTAGGGGAAGGTGGACTAGCGGGGGGGATCCCCCTCTACGAGCAGTACTTC.

CDR3 nucleotides: TGTGCCAGCAGCTTAGTGCGGGGCACTGAAGCTTTCTTT. Its translation: CASSLVRGTEAFF. The V and J genes are TRBV7-2 and TRBJ1-1; no clear D gene. CDR1 SGHTA and CDR2 FQGNSA come from the germline V gene. The CDR3 has 13 amino acids. The V end lost 1 base, the J end lost 4 bases, and 7 bases lay between the germline ends.

This chain connects TRBV6-6 to TRBJ1-3; 8 bases align to TRBD1. The V gene's germline CDR1 is MNHNY and CDR2 SVGAGI (reference sequence). The CDR3 is 16 amino acids. Germline trimming cut 5 bases from V and 1 base from J; bases unmatched to any gene: 7. The CDR3 DNA sequence: TGTGCCAGCAGTGGGCCGGGACAGGTTTCTGGAAACACCATATATTTT. It yields the protein CASSGPGQVSGNTIYF.

This sequence joins TRBV6-4 and TRBJ1-1, with D perhaps TRBD1 (5 bases). Per germline, CDR1 MRHNA and CDR2 SNTAGT. The V end was cut by 6 bases, the J end by 6 bases, with 17 bases between. The CDR3 loop spans 14 amino acids. Here the CDR3 DNA reads TGTGCCAGCAGGCCGACGCAGGGTGCCTCTGAAGCTTTCTTT. Translation gives CASRPTQGASEAFF.

This CDR3 is CATSDSGQGTSTQYF. The CDR3 coding sequence is TGTGCCACCAGTGATTCGGGACAGGGGACGAGTACGCAGTATTTT. The V call is TRBV24-1, the J call TRBJ2-3, with TRBD1 matching over 10 bases. The V gene end was trimmed by 2 bases and the J gene end by 8 bases; junction bases not matched to a gene: 6. From germline, CDR1 is KGHDR and CDR2 SFDVKD. The CDR3 has 15 amino acids.

This clone was seen a few times. The V and J genes are TRBV28 and TRBJ1-1; weak D call: TRBD1 (5 bases). The germline CDR1 and CDR2 sequences are MDHEN and SYDVKM. CDR3 size: 11 residues. Between the trimmed V and J ends, which lost 5 bases and 7 bases, there was a span of 8 bases. This chain's CDR3 is CASSPRGEAFF. In DNA form, the CDR3 reads TGTGCCAGCAGTCCTAGGGGTGAAGCTTTCTTT.

V and J are TRBV4-1 and TRBJ1-2; TRBD1 matches 8 bases. J lost 2 bases, V lost 4 bases, and 0 bases had no gene match. Germline CDR1 and CDR2: MGHRA and YSYEKL. This CDR3 has 13 amino acids. Written as DNA, the CDR3 is TGCGCCAGCAGCCGGACAGGGAACTATGGCTACACCTTC. This translates into CASSRTGNYGYTF.

The table lists this clone with a few counts. The J gene is TRBJ1-2, the V gene TRBV28; unclear D gene. The CDR3 sequence is 17 residues long. CDR1 and CDR2 (germline): MDHEN, SYDVKM. Trimming left V 5 bases short and J 2 bases short, with 21 bases between. The CDR3 bases are TGTGCCAGCAGTCAAATCTACGGAGGAACTGGGAACTATGGCTACACCTTC. Translating gives CASSQIYGGTGNYGYTF.

Only one count was recorded for this clone. This rearrangement joins TRBV18 to TRBJ1-5; tentative D call: TRBD1 (5 bases). This CDR3 comprises 14 residues. Trimming took off 2 bases at V and 4 bases at J, with 9 bases between the two ends. The V gene's germline CDR1 is KGHSH and CDR2 LQKENI. The CDR3 DNA is TGTGCCAGCTCACCAGCGACAGAGAATCAGCCCCAGCATTTT. This encodes CASSPATENQPQHF.

This chain joins TRBV6-6 and TRBJ1-1; no clear D gene. The germline V gene encodes CDR1 MNHNY and CDR2 SVGAGI (reference sequence). The CDR3 has 15 residues. V was trimmed by 4 bases and J by 3 bases, leaving 15 bases between them. The CDR3, as DNA: TGTGCCAGCAGTTCCTACCTACCTCCTGACACTGAAGCTTTCTTT. This translates into CASSSYLPPDTEAFF.

The V gene is TRBV5-5, the J gene TRBJ2-7, with 12 bases lining up with TRBD2. Germline CDR1 reads SGHKS; CDR2 reads YYEKEE (reference sequence). The CDR3 extends over 14 amino acids. The trim removed 4 bases at V and 6 bases at J, leaving 5 bases unmatched. CDR3: CASSPSGGAVEQYF. The CDR3 DNA reads as TGTGCCAGCAGCCCTAGCGGGGGGGCGGTCGAGCAGTACTTC.

The rearrangement uses TRBV4-2 and TRBJ1-5; TRBD1 might be the D (5 bases). The CDR3 extends over 15 amino acids. Germline V gene data show CDR1 as LGHNA and CDR2 as YNFKEQ. V lost 4 bases and J lost 4, with 14 bases in between. The CDR3 spells CASSLQGAGNQPQHF. In DNA form, the CDR3 reads TGTGCCAGCAGCCTTCAAGGGGCCGGTAATCAGCCCCAGCATTTT.

J is TRBJ2-2 and V is TRBV11-2; D is perhaps TRBD1 (5 bases). Germline CDR1 is SGHAT and CDR2 is FQNNGV. The CDR3 covers 16 residues. V was shortened by 0 bases and J by 6 bases, with 14 bases between the two germline ends. The CDR3 spells CASSLEGRVRSGELFF. The CDR3 region has the DNA TGTGCCAGCAGCTTAGAAGGCAGGGTACGGTCCGGGGAGCTGTTTTTT. Full variable domain (rest looked up from reference TRBV11-2 and TRBJ2-2): EAGVAQSPRYKIIEKRQSVAFWCNPISGHATLYWYQQILGQGPKLLIQFQNNGVVDDSQLPKDRFSAERLKGVDSTLKIQPAKLEDSAVYLCASSLEGRVRSGELFFGEGSRLTVL.

V gene TRBV6-1 combines with J gene TRBJ1-1; D might be TRBD1 (6 bases). Germline CDR1 reads MNHNS; CDR2 reads SASEGT. Trimming stripped 2 bases from V and 6 bases from J, with 19 bases between. The CDR3 spans 16 residues. The CDR3 sequence is CASSEKRGRGHPEAFF. In DNA, the CDR3 is TGTGCCAGCAGTGAAAAGAGGGGCAGGGGTCACCCTGAAGCTTTCTTT.

V is TRBV7-3 and J is TRBJ2-7; TRBD2 might be the D (5 bases). This CDR3 region has 13 residues. Germline lookup yields CDR1 SGHTA and CDR2 FQGTGA. V was trimmed by 2 bases and J by 5 bases, leaving 10 bases between them. This CDR3 reads CASSLRRGHEQYF. For the CDR3, the DNA is TGTGCCAGCAGCTTACGGAGAGGGCACGAGCAGTACTTC.

In this sample, this clone turned up a few times. This chain links TRBV19 with TRBJ1-5, with D tentatively TRBD1 (5 bases). Deletions cut 6 bases from V and 4 bases from J, with 13 bases between. Germline-derived CDR1 and CDR2 are LNHDA and SQIVND (reference sequence). The CDR3 length is 14 residues. CDR3 bases: TGTGCCAGTAGGGGGCCAGGGATGAATCAGCCCCAGCATTTT. Protein: CASRGPGMNQPQHF.

The CDR3 sequence is CASSRGDGYTF. CDR3 DNA: TGTGCCAGCAGCCGCGGGGATGGCTACACCTTC. The rearrangement joins TRBV7-9 to TRBJ1-2; D gene uncertain. This CDR3 has 11 residues. Germline lookup yields CDR1 SEHNR and CDR2 FQNEAQ (reference sequence). V was clipped by 5 bases and J by 6 bases, with 7 bases between them.

This clone has only one observation. This chain links TRBV20-1 with TRBJ1-1, with D unclear. The V and J ends lost 3 bases and 7 bases respectively, with 9 bases between them. From germline, CDR1 is DFQATT and CDR2 SNEGSKA (reference sequence). This CDR3 contains 11 residues. The CDR3 DNA reads TGCAGTGCTAGTGACGGTAGTGAAGCTTTCTTT. The encoded protein is CSASDGSEAFF.

The chain uses TRBV9 and TRBJ2-5; D might be TRBD2 (7 bases). V gave up 0 bases and J gave up 2 bases, with 14 bases separating them. This CDR3 region has 16 residues. Germline V gene data show CDR1 as SGDLS and CDR2 as YYNGEE. CDR3 sequence: CASSVAVGGGQETQYF. CDR3 DNA sequence: TGTGCCAGCAGCGTAGCGGTAGGGGGGGGTCAAGAGACCCAGTACTTC.

The chain recombines TRBV3-1 (or the pseudogene TRBV3-2) with TRBJ1-4; 8 positions match TRBD1. This CDR3 comprises 15 residues. In germline, CDR1 is LGHDT, CDR2 YNNKEL (reference sequence). Trimming at V came to 2 bases and at J to 4 bases, leaving 3 bases not matched to a gene. The chain's CDR3 is CASSQQGAFNEKLFF. The CDR3 DNA sequence: TGTGCCAGCAGCCAACAGGGGGCCTTTAATGAAAAACTGTTTTTT.

V gene TRBV7-6 combines with J gene TRBJ1-3; no clear D. Germline V CDR1 and CDR2: SGHVS, FNYEAQ. V lost 10 bases, J lost 4 bases, and 8 bases lay in between. The CDR3 runs to 11 residues. The DNA for the CDR3 is TGTGCCATCCGCGGAGGAAACACCATATATTTT. Translation gives CAIRGGNTIYF.

This chain connects TRBV6-2 or TRBV6-3 to TRBJ1-5; the match to TRBD1 covers 8 bases. Losses at the gene ends were 4 bases for V and 3 bases for J; bases not matched to a gene: 8. There are 16 residues in the CDR3. Germline V CDR1 and CDR2: MNHEY, SVGEGT. The CDR3 loop reads CASSFYRDRFNQPQHF. The CDR3 DNA sequence: TGTGCCAGCAGTTTCTATCGGGACAGGTTCAATCAGCCCCAGCATTTT.

The gene calls are TRBV11-2 and TRBJ1-1; tentatively, D is TRBD1 (5 bases). The CDR3 is made up of 15 amino acids. The germline V gene has CDR1 SGHAT and CDR2 FQNNGV. The ends were cut back, 5 bases at V and 0 bases at J, with 13 bases in the middle. DNA of the CDR3: TGTGCCAGCAGCCCCCGGGGGGACCTGAACACTGAAGCTTTCTTT. It specifies CASSPRGDLNTEAFF.

Ten or more counts support this clone. J is TRBJ2-7 and V is TRBV19; 7 nucleotides match TRBD1. Germline lookup yields CDR1 LNHDA and CDR2 SQIVND (reference sequence). The CDR3 sequence is 16 residues long. Germline trimming cut 3 bases from V and 3 bases from J; bases unmatched to any gene: 11. The CDR3 sequence: CASSMEGTATFYEQYF. DNA of the CDR3: TGTGCCAGTAGTATGGAAGGGACAGCCACTTTCTACGAGCAGTACTTC.

Written as DNA, the CDR3 is TGTGCCATCAGTGAGGAAGGGGTAGGGGCCAACGTCCTGACTTTC. Translated, it gives CAISEEGVGANVLTF. The chain carries TRBV10-3 and TRBJ2-6; D is perhaps TRBD1 (5 bases). Trimming stripped 2 bases from V and 4 bases from J, with 9 bases between. This CDR3 region has 15 residues. Germline loops: CDR1 ENHRY, CDR2 SYGVKD.

V usage is TRBV20-1 and J usage is TRBJ2-7; D is perhaps TRBD1 (6 bases). The ends were cut back, 3 bases at V and 0 bases at J, with 15 bases in the middle. The CDR3 consists of 15 residues. Germline-derived CDR1 and CDR2 are DFQATT and SNEGSKA (reference sequence). CDR3 sequence: CSASQPRGSSYEQYF. The CDR3 bases are TGCAGTGCTAGTCAACCCAGGGGCAGCTCCTACGAGCAGTACTTC.

This clone has more than one count but fewer than ten. This chain uses TRBV11-2 with TRBJ2-7; maybe TRBD1 (6 bases). Germline V gives CDR1 SGHAT, CDR2 FQNNGV. Trimming stripped 0 bases from V and 0 bases from J, with 12 bases between. The CDR3 covers 16 residues. CDR3 in DNA: TGTGCCAGCAGCTTAGATCGGGCAGGGGTCTCCTACGAGCAGTACTTC. This encodes CASSLDRAGVSYEQYF. Together with reference TRBV11-2 and TRBJ2-7, the CDR3 gives the full variable domain: EAGVAQSPRYKIIEKRQSVAFWCNPISGHATLYWYQQILGQGPKLLIQFQNNGVVDDSQLPKDRFSAERLKGVDSTLKIQPAKLEDSAVYLCASSLDRAGVSYEQYFGPGTRLTVT.